Presented here are 9 T cell receptor beta chains from one specimen sequenced in a study of T cell repertoires in cytomegalovirus infection. TCRdb reprocessed the reads via MiXCR and lists one record per CDR3 protein. Among under 450,000 distinct CDR3 sequences listed, about 34% were seen once. The antigens these receptors bind are not known. The sequenced sample was cultured PBMCs, obtained from culture after CMV antigen stimulation. The receptors here all came from a human donor in good health (CMV status not recorded). Some clones in this sample may be carry-over from other donors' samples.

The V call is TRBV20-1, the J call TRBJ1-2; no reliable D call. Germline V lookup: CDR1 DFQATT, CDR2 SNEGSKA (reference sequence). This CDR3 spans 12 amino acids. Trimming removed 2 bases from V and 4 bases from J, with 8 bases in between. CDR3 nucleotides: TGCAGTGCTAGATCAGAACTCTATGGCTACACCTTC. It specifies CSARSELYGYTF.

V gene TRBV3-1 combines with J gene TRBJ2-6; no clear D gene. The CDR3 sequence is 13 residues long. Trimming removed 6 bases at V and 4 bases at J, with 7 bases between. Germline CDR1 LGHDT, CDR2 YNNKEL (reference sequence). The DNA of the CDR3 is TGTGCCAGCAGGATAAGAGGGGCCAACGTCCTGACTTTC. Residues: CASRIRGANVLTF.

The chain employs TRBV7-3 and TRBJ2-1, with TRBD2 matching 14 bases. Germline V gene sequence: CDR1 SGHTA, CDR2 FQGTGA. The CDR3 runs 16 residues. The V and J ends lost 3 bases and 7 bases, in that order; junction bases with no gene match: 5. Written as DNA, the CDR3 is TGTGCCAGCAGCTTGGGACTAGCGGGAGTATGGAATGAGCAGTTCTTC. This gives the protein CASSLGLAGVWNEQFF.

This clonotype was seen a few times. V usage is TRBV28 and J usage is TRBJ2-7, with TRBD2 matching 7 bases. Trimming cost V 5 bases and J 3 bases; bases outside gene matches: 16. The CDR3 length is 17 residues. Germline V gene lookup returns CDR1 MDHEN and CDR2 SYDVKM. The CDR3 DNA reads TGTGCCAGCAGTCCCCGCGAAGGGCGGGAGTCTCACTACGAGCAGTACGTC. It is translated as CASSPREGRESHYEQYV.

The CDR3 DNA is TGTGCCAGCAGTAAGGACAGGGGGCGGAACACCATATATTTT. Translating it yields CASSKDRGRNTIYF. V gene TRBV2 combines with J gene TRBJ1-3; 11 bases fit TRBD1. Germline lookup yields CDR1 SNHLY and CDR2 FYNNEI. CDR3 length: 14 amino acids. V dropped 5 bases and J dropped 7; count of bases not matched to a gene: 4.

The table lists this clonotype with a few counts. This rearrangement joins TRBV25-1 to TRBJ2-7, with 8 bases aligning to TRBD1. V lost 0 bases and J lost 4; bases outside the gene matches: 2. The CDR3 contains 14 residues. Germline V lookup: CDR1 MGHDK, CDR2 SYGVNS. The CDR3 nucleotides are TGTGCCAGCAGTGAATATGGACAGGGTTACGAGCAGTACTTC. Residues: CASSEYGQGYEQYF.

This clonotype has a single count. The chain has TRBV11-2 and TRBJ1-2; possibly TRBD1 for D (5 bases). Germline-derived CDR1 and CDR2 are SGHAT and FQNNGV. There are 14 residues in the CDR3. V was cut by 6 bases and J by 0 bases, with 11 bases left in between. CDR3 amino acids: CASRRGGTNYGYTF. The CDR3 nucleotides are TGTGCCAGCAGGAGGGGAGGGACTAACTATGGCTACACCTTC.

This clonotype was detected only a few times. The rearrangement uses TRBV6-5 and TRBJ2-5, with D perhaps matching TRBD1 (6 bases). V dropped 4 bases and J dropped 5 bases, with 17 bases sitting between them. Germline V gene lookup returns CDR1 MNHEY and CDR2 SVGAGI. The CDR3 is 15 residues long. The CDR3 DNA reads as TGTGCCAGCAGTTCGTTCAGACAGGTCGGGGAGACCCAGTACTTC. This encodes CASSSFRQVGETQYF.

The chain uses TRBV12-3 or TRBV12-4 and TRBJ2-3; D is ambiguous. V dropped 5 bases and J dropped 0 bases, with 12 bases sitting between them. This CDR3 region has 15 residues. Written as DNA, the CDR3 is TGTGCCAGCAGTGGGGATTTGGTGAGCACAGATACGCAGTATTTT. It encodes CASSGDLVSTDTQYF.